This T cell receptor (beta chain) was recovered during a study of OX40 agonist ivuxolimab in advanced cancers. Overall study: Patients were dosed intravenously with ivuxolimab at 0.01 to 10 mg/kg every 2 weeks. Around 40% of patients had received prior checkpoint inhibitor therapy. Study-wide results and limits: Relatively little clonal expansion, among the lowest observed, appeared in partial responders at 0.1-3.0 mg/kg.

This table comes from immunoSEQ multiplex PCR, and its TCRdb copy is limited to in-frame clones, with some not included. The data contain 75,000 to 95,000 clones, around 84% of them seen just once; the ten biggest clones take up 2.5% to 3%. Concerning this clone: Its antigen is as yet unknown.

The sequence derives from an adult with an advanced solid tumor such as melanoma, head and neck, liver or kidney cancer. Source: CD4+ or CD8+ T cells sorted from blood, taken in a trial of the OX40 agonist ivuxolimab.

The CDR3 DNA is TGTGCCAGCAGTTTCGGACAGGGCGGGTACACCATATATTTT. Its protein is CASSFGQGGYTIYF. The chain joins TRBV28 to TRBJ1-3; 8 nucleotides align to TRBD1. There are 14 residues in the CDR3. Germline CDR1 is MDHEN and CDR2 is SYDVKM. The trim removed 3 bases at V and 8 bases at J, leaving 6 bases unmatched.